Listed below are T cell receptor beta chains from one sample, sequenced in a study of PD-L1 blockade in urothelial cancer. Clones were read by immunoSEQ multiplex PCR, and TCRdb kept only the in-frame ones, dropping some. Here the sample spans approximately 50,000 clones, roughly nine tenths being singletons. The starting material was PBMCs, obtained around atezolizumab (anti-PD-L1) treatment. The receptors come from a man aged 55 to 70 with urothelial cancer. Both conserved end residues are part of each CDR3. A D gene is named only where the DNA matches it firmly. Clone size is stated in some rows and not others, as once, few, many or a class when expanded.

clone_size d_call j_call v_call cdr3_nt cdr3_aa
NA NA TRBJ2-1 TRBV13 TGTGCCAGCAGCTCCCTCGGGACAATCAATGAGCAGTTCTTC CASSSLGTINEQFF
NA NA TRBJ1-4 TRBV4-2 TGTGCCAGCAGCCAGAACCCCGGTCCGGCAACTAATGAAAAACTGTTTTTT CASSQNPGPATNEKLFF
NA NA TRBJ1-4 TRBV6-6 TGTGCCAGCAGCCCCCGGGGGGCCGAGGAAAAACTGTTTTTT CASSPRGAEEKLFF
NA TRBD2 TRBJ2-5 TRBV7-2 TGTGCCAGCAGCCCCCCGGGGCGGGGGGAGACCCAGTACTTC CASSPPGRGETQYF
NA NA TRBJ1-2 TRBV6-1 TGTGCCAGCAGGGGACACCAAGGGAACTATGGCTACACCTTC CASRGHQGNYGYTF
NA NA TRBJ1-4 TRBV5-6 TGTGCCAGCAGCTTGTTAGGGGGTGAAAAACTGTTTTTT CASSLLGGEKLFF
NA TRBD1 TRBJ1-1 TRBV7-9 TGTGCCAGCAGCACCGGACAGGGGAACACTGAAGCTTTCTTT CASSTGQGNTEAFF
once NA TRBJ2-7 TRBV18 TGTGCCAGCTCACCACGGCAGTCCGGATTAGCCGCCTACTACGAGCAGTACTTC CASSPRQSGLAAYYEQYF
NA TRBD1 TRBJ1-4 TRBV13 TGTGCCAGCAGCAAGGAGGGGGCAGTTGAAAAACTGTTTTTT CASSKEGAVEKLFF
NA TRBD2 TRBJ2-5 TRBV2 TGTGCCAGCCCTCTAGCGGGGGGGGACCAAGAGACCCAGTACTTC CASPLAGGDQETQYF
once TRBD1 TRBJ1-1 TRBV5-8 TGTGCCAGCAGCTTGGGCGCAGGGGGCGTCACTGAAGCTTTCTTT CASSLGAGGVTEAFF
NA TRBD1 TRBJ1-1 TRBV2 TGTGCCAGCAGTCGGGACAGCTTTAACACTGAAGCTTTCTTT CASSRDSFNTEAFF
NA NA TRBJ1-1 TRBV5-1 TGCGCCAGCAGCTTGGACACCTTGAACACTGAAGCTTTCTTT CASSLDTLNTEAFF
NA TRBD1 TRBJ1-5 TRBV27 TGTGCCAGCAGACAGGGGGGAAGCAATCAGCCCCAGCATTTT CASRQGGSNQPQHF
NA TRBD2 TRBJ2-3 TRBV5-1 TGCGCCAGCAGCTTGAGGGCGGGGGGGCCGACAGATACGCAGTATTTT CASSLRAGGPTDTQYF
NA TRBD1 TRBJ1-5 TRBV5-6 TGTGCCAGCAGCCCAATCAACCGAGACAGGGGATTGGAACAGCCCCAGCATTTT CASSPINRDRGLEQPQHF
NA TRBD2 TRBJ2-1 TRBV6-1 TGTGCCAGGGGGACTCTCAGCGGGGGTCTTCATGAGCAGTTCTTC CARGTLSGGLHEQFF
few TRBD1 TRBJ2-7 TRBV12-5 TGTGCTAGTGGTTTGGGGACAGGTGGTAACGAGCAGTACTTC CASGLGTGGNEQYF
once TRBD1 TRBJ2-5 TRBV29-1 TGCAGCGTTGCGTGGACAGGGGTGGGGGGTGAGACCCAGTACTTC CSVAWTGVGGETQYF
NA TRBD1 TRBJ2-7 TRBV4-1 TGCGCCAGCAGCCAGGTGACAGGGACCTTCTCCTACGAGCAGTACTTC CASSQVTGTFSYEQYF
NA NA TRBJ1-5 TRBV7-9 TGTGCCAGCAGCTTTTATGGGGAGGATCAGCCCCAGCATTTT CASSFYGEDQPQHF
few NA TRBJ2-3 TRBV7-2 TGTGCCAGTAACGCCAGGGGCGACCAAGTGGATACGCAGTATTTT CASNARGDQVDTQYF
NA NA TRBJ1-3 TRBV30 TGTGCCTGGAGCGTGATGGGAGTGGCTGGAAACACCATATATTTT CAWSVMGVAGNTIYF
NA TRBD1 TRBJ2-1 TRBV5-1 TGCGCCAGCAGCTGGACAGGGGGCTCGACCAATGAGCAGTTCTTC CASSWTGGSTNEQFF
NA TRBD1 TRBJ2-1 TRBV5-4 TGTGCCAGCAGCTTGCATACGGGACAGGGTTCCTACAATGAGCAGTTCTTC CASSLHTGQGSYNEQFF
NA TRBD2 TRBJ2-7 TRBV14 TGTGCCAGCAGCCCTTATCCCGGGACTAGCGGGGGGACAACTTCCTACGAGCAGTACTTC CASSPYPGTSGGTTSYEQYF
NA TRBD2 TRBJ2-1 TRBV5-1 TGCGCCAGCAGCTTGGCGCTAGCGGGGGGCTCCTACAATGAGCAGTTCTTC CASSLALAGGSYNEQFF
NA NA TRBJ1-2 TRBV7-2 TGTGCCAGCAGCTCAGGGGACCCCGGCGGCGGCTACACCTTC CASSSGDPGGGYTF
NA TRBD1 TRBJ2-1 TRBV7-3 TGTGCCAGCAGCATGGGACAGGGGAACAATGAGCAGTTCTTC CASSMGQGNNEQFF
NA TRBD2 TRBJ2-1 TRBV19 TGTGCCAGTAGTGCCCTAGCGGGGGGCGAGCATGAGCAGTTCTTC CASSALAGGEHEQFF
once TRBD1 TRBJ2-4 TRBV5-1 TGCGCCAGCAGCAGACAGGGGGACGCCAAAAACATTCAGTACTTC CASSRQGDAKNIQYF
NA NA TRBJ2-4 TRBV7-9 TGTGCCAGCAGCTTAGTTCGGAGAGAAAACATTCAGTACTTC CASSLVRRENIQYF
once NA TRBJ1-1 TRBV7-9 TGTGCCAGCAGGCAGCAGGGGATTAAGGACACTGAAGCTTTCTTT CASRQQGIKDTEAFF
NA NA TRBJ2-7 TRBV9 TGTGCCAGCAGCGCCGCGGGGAAAACCTACGAGCAGTACTTC CASSAAGKTYEQYF
NA NA TRBJ2-5 TRBV18 TGTGCCAGCTCACCGGGCCCCAGGGTTCGGGAGACCCAGTACTTC CASSPGPRVRETQYF
once TRBD1 TRBJ2-7 TRBV19 TGTGCCAGTAGTACGGGACAGGTAAACGAGCAGTACTTC CASSTGQVNEQYF
NA NA TRBJ1-4 TRBV7-2 TGTGCCAGCACCCTAGGGCCGGGGACAACAAAAACAACTAATGAAAAACTGTTTTTT CASTLGPGTTKTTNEKLFF